This T cell receptor (beta chain) derives from a study of T cells after yellow fever vaccination. CDR1 is MDHEN, CDR2 SYDVKM, per germline. The V gene lost 3 bases and the J gene lost 4 bases, with 15 bases spanning the gap. The CDR3 is 16 residues long. Study results and limitations: A faster peak, day 5 versus 15, was reached by the weaker secondary response. Re-detected after boosting: most primary clones, 96% of CD4 and 80% to 90% of CD8. Across the CD4 and CD8 compartments, a small share of clonotypes was present in both.

This clonotype was observed at least ten times. Antigen specificity is unknown. TCRdb reprocessed the 5' RACE reads with MiXCR, giving one entry per CDR3 protein. This sample has some 340,000 distinct CDR3 sequences, with approximately 4% found just once. The TCR was taken from a young man who received the YFV17D yellow fever vaccine. The J gene is TRBJ1-4, the V gene TRBV28; D uncertain. Sequenced here: PBMCs, sampled 5 days after the yellow fever booster vaccination. In DNA form, the CDR3 reads TGTGCCAGCAGTTTTGAGGCCGATTCTATTAATGAAAAACTGTTTTTT. Its translation: CASSFEADSINEKLFF.